The rows below give T cell receptor beta chains drawn from one sample of a study of identical twins. One entry per CDR3 protein results from TCRdb running MiXCR on the 5' RACE reads. The repertoire includes around 490,000 distinct CDR3 sequences, more than 20% of them detected once, and about 0.48% sits in the top ten. These sequences were also reported in another study, on yellow fever vaccine responses in identical twins.

Sequenced sample: CD4+ T cells sorted from blood. These receptors were collected from a woman under 30 in good health. The CDR3 runs from the conserved cysteine through the conserved F or W. A D gene is named only where the DNA matches it firmly. A clone size is listed for some rows: how often the clone was seen (once, few, many), or a class if it is expanded.

j_gene: TRBJ2-2
abundance: few
v_gene: TRBV25-1
d_gene: NA
CDR3nt: TGTGCCAGCGGCGTGATGGGGGACACCGGGGAGCTGTTTTTT
CDR3aa: CASGVMGDTGELFF

j_gene: TRBJ2-2
abundance: NA
v_gene: TRBV12-3/TRBV12-4
d_gene: NA
CDR3nt: TGTGCCAGCAGTCCCTATCAGGTCACCGGGGAGCTGTTTTTT
CDR3aa: CASSPYQVTGELFF

j_gene: TRBJ2-3
abundance: few
v_gene: TRBV19
d_gene: NA
CDR3nt: TGTGCCAGTAGTCCCCGGACGTCCCCCGGCACAGATACGCAGTATTTT
CDR3aa: CASSPRTSPGTDTQYF

j_gene: TRBJ2-3
abundance: NA
v_gene: TRBV20-1
d_gene: NA
CDR3nt: TGCAGTGCTTGGGGAGTGGGCACAGATACGCAGTATTTT
CDR3aa: CSAWGVGTDTQYF

j_gene: TRBJ1-5
abundance: few
v_gene: TRBV15
d_gene: NA
CDR3nt: TGTGCCACCAGCAGACGAAATCAGCCCCAGCATTTT
CDR3aa: CATSRRNQPQHF

j_gene: TRBJ2-3
abundance: NA
v_gene: TRBV24-1
d_gene: NA
CDR3nt: TGTGCCACCAGTGATCCGACAGGGCCGGAGGGTACGCAGTATTTT
CDR3aa: CATSDPTGPEGTQYF

j_gene: TRBJ2-1
abundance: NA
v_gene: TRBV6-5
d_gene: TRBD1
CDR3nt: TGTGCCAGCAGTTACGGGGGGACAGGGAAGAATGAGCAGTTCTTC
CDR3aa: CASSYGGTGKNEQFF

j_gene: TRBJ2-1
abundance: few
v_gene: TRBV24-1
d_gene: NA
CDR3nt: TGTGCCACCAGTGATTTGATGTCAGGCCATAGCTCCTACAATGAGCAGTTCTTC
CDR3aa: CATSDLMSGHSSYNEQFF

j_gene: TRBJ2-5
abundance: few
v_gene: TRBV4-2
d_gene: NA
CDR3nt: TGTGCCAGCAGCCAAGCTGGGGTGGGGGAGACCCAGTACTTC
CDR3aa: CASSQAGVGETQYF

j_gene: TRBJ2-1
abundance: once
v_gene: TRBV11-3
d_gene: TRBD2
CDR3nt: TGTGCCAGCAGCGGGCGGCTAGCGGGGGGTAATGAGCAGTTCTTC
CDR3aa: CASSGRLAGGNEQFF

j_gene: TRBJ2-3
abundance: NA
v_gene: TRBV28
d_gene: TRBD2
CDR3nt: TGTGCCAGCAGACCTCGGACTAGCGGGAGGGCCGCACCAGATACGCAGTATTTT
CDR3aa: CASRPRTSGRAAPDTQYF

j_gene: TRBJ2-5
abundance: NA
v_gene: TRBV7-7
d_gene: TRBD2
CDR3nt: TGTGCCAGCAGCCGAACTAGCGGGGCAGAGACCCAGTACTTC
CDR3aa: CASSRTSGAETQYF

j_gene: TRBJ2-7
abundance: few
v_gene: TRBV12-3/TRBV12-4
d_gene: NA
CDR3nt: TGTGCCAGCAGTTCTGGGGGCTGGTACGAGCAGTACTTC
CDR3aa: CASSSGGWYEQYF

j_gene: TRBJ2-5
abundance: few
v_gene: TRBV29-1
d_gene: NA
CDR3nt: TGCAGCGTTGAGAATCGGGCCTCATCGATGGGAGAGACCCAGTACTTC
CDR3aa: CSVENRASSMGETQYF

j_gene: TRBJ2-2
abundance: NA
v_gene: TRBV2
d_gene: NA
CDR3nt: TGTGCCGCCAGGAAACAAAAGGTGATCGGGGAGCTGTTTTTT
CDR3aa: CAARKQKVIGELFF

j_gene: TRBJ2-5
abundance: NA
v_gene: TRBV29-1
d_gene: NA
CDR3nt: TGCAGCGTCGTTTCTGGGGAGACCCAGTACTTC
CDR3aa: CSVVSGETQYF

j_gene: TRBJ2-7
abundance: few
v_gene: TRBV5-1
d_gene: NA
CDR3nt: TGCGCCAGCAGCTTGTCTGGAGGGACGGCCTACGAGCAGTACTTC
CDR3aa: CASSLSGGTAYEQYF

j_gene: TRBJ1-2
abundance: NA
v_gene: TRBV28
d_gene: NA
CDR3nt: TGTGCCAGCAGTTTAGGACGAGACTACACCTTC
CDR3aa: CASSLGRDYTF

j_gene: TRBJ2-3
abundance: few
v_gene: TRBV11-2
d_gene: NA
CDR3nt: TGTGCCAGCAGCTCTACAGGGAGCGCAGATACGCAGTATTTT
CDR3aa: CASSSTGSADTQYF

j_gene: TRBJ2-3
abundance: few
v_gene: TRBV11-2
d_gene: TRBD2
CDR3nt: TGTGCCAGCAGCTTAGAGGGACTAGCGGGAGTGGGCACAGATACGCAGTATTTT
CDR3aa: CASSLEGLAGVGTDTQYF

j_gene: TRBJ1-1
abundance: NA
v_gene: TRBV2
d_gene: NA
CDR3nt: TGTGCCAGCATGGCCAGGGGCCTTACTGAAGCTTTCTTT
CDR3aa: CASMARGLTEAFF

j_gene: TRBJ2-7
abundance: NA
v_gene: TRBV12-5
d_gene: NA
CDR3nt: TGTGCTAGTGGTTCCTCACGGGAGTGGGAGCAGTACTTC
CDR3aa: CASGSSREWEQYF

j_gene: TRBJ2-7
abundance: few
v_gene: TRBV20-1
d_gene: TRBD2
CDR3nt: TGCAGTGCTAGCGGGAGGGTCTCCTACGAGCAGTACTTC
CDR3aa: CSASGRVSYEQYF

j_gene: TRBJ2-2
abundance: NA
v_gene: TRBV2
d_gene: NA
CDR3nt: TGTGCCAGCAGTAACAGCGGGGAGCTGTTTTTT
CDR3aa: CASSNSGELFF

j_gene: TRBJ2-3
abundance: NA
v_gene: TRBV12-3/TRBV12-4
d_gene: NA
CDR3nt: TGTGCCAGCAGTTTTACGGGGGTTCGCGGGACGCAGTATTTT
CDR3aa: CASSFTGVRGTQYF

j_gene: TRBJ2-2
abundance: NA
v_gene: TRBV12-3/TRBV12-4
d_gene: NA
CDR3nt: TGTGCCAGCAGTTTAGCGGTTGGGGCGATCGGGGAGCTGTTTTTT
CDR3aa: CASSLAVGAIGELFF

j_gene: TRBJ2-1
abundance: NA
v_gene: TRBV11-2
d_gene: TRBD2
CDR3nt: TGTGCCAGCAGCTCCCTGACTAGCGGGAGTTTGGATGAGCAGTTCTTC
CDR3aa: CASSSLTSGSLDEQFF

j_gene: TRBJ1-1
abundance: few
v_gene: TRBV11-2
d_gene: NA
CDR3nt: TGTGCCAGCAGCTTAGTGGGACGGAGGAACACTGAAGCTTTCTTT
CDR3aa: CASSLVGRRNTEAFF

j_gene: TRBJ2-6
abundance: few
v_gene: TRBV10-3
d_gene: NA
CDR3nt: TGTGCCATCAGTGAGTCAACACAGGGCTCTGGGGCCAACGTCCTGACTTTC
CDR3aa: CAISESTQGSGANVLTF

j_gene: TRBJ2-1
abundance: NA
v_gene: TRBV7-9
d_gene: TRBD1
CDR3nt: TGTGCCCCCGATCCCCAGGGGGCCTCCTACAATGAGCAGTTCTTC
CDR3aa: CAPDPQGASYNEQFF

j_gene: TRBJ1-5
abundance: few
v_gene: TRBV2
d_gene: TRBD1
CDR3nt: TGTGCCAGCAGTCAAACAGGGGGCGGAAATCAGCCCCAGCATTTT
CDR3aa: CASSQTGGGNQPQHF